These T cell receptor beta chains were read from a single sample in a study of blood T cells in healthy people across ages. TCRdb re-derived calls from the 5' RACE reads in MiXCR, one entry per CDR3 protein. Altogether 550,000 to 800,000 distinct CDR3 sequences are present, less than 40% being singletons, with the ten largest covering roughly 15%. Sequenced sample: blood. These receptor sequences come from a woman older than 75 in good health. Both conserved end residues are part of each CDR3. The order of the fields is clone size, D gene, J gene, V gene, CDR3 protein, CDR3 DNA. A D gene is named only where the DNA matches it firmly. Some rows mark clone size as missing; the rest say once, few, many or name a class of expanded clone.

clone_size: -; d_call: -; j_call: TRBJ1-6; v_call: TRBV28; cdr3_aa: CASSLGSYSSSPLHF; cdr3_nt: TGTGCCAGCAGCCTAGGCTCCTATTCGAGTTCACCCCTCCACTTT
clone_size: -; d_call: -; j_call: TRBJ1-1; v_call: TRBV27; cdr3_aa: CASSHGRGYTEAFF; cdr3_nt: TGTGCCAGCAGCCACGGACGGGGGTACACTGAAGCTTTCTTT
clone_size: few; d_call: -; j_call: TRBJ1-6; v_call: TRBV5-1; cdr3_aa: CASSLGQTLSPLHF; cdr3_nt: TGCGCCAGCAGCTTGGGGCAGACCCTTTCACCCCTCCACTTT
clone_size: -; d_call: TRBD1; j_call: TRBJ2-7; v_call: TRBV20-1; cdr3_aa: CSASVSGTEIHEQYF; cdr3_nt: TGCAGTGCTAGTGTCTCCGGGACAGAAATCCACGAGCAGTACTTC
clone_size: -; d_call: TRBD1; j_call: TRBJ2-2; v_call: TRBV7-8; cdr3_aa: CASSLLRQGSTGELFF; cdr3_nt: TGTGCCAGCAGCTTATTGAGACAGGGGAGCACCGGGGAGCTGTTTTTT
clone_size: many; d_call: -; j_call: TRBJ2-1; v_call: TRBV4-1; cdr3_aa: CASSQEVQGGPGYEQFF; cdr3_nt: TGCGCCAGCAGCCAAGAAGTACAGGGGGGGCCAGGATATGAGCAGTTCTTC
clone_size: -; d_call: TRBD2; j_call: TRBJ2-3; v_call: TRBV10-3; cdr3_aa: CAISIGTSGTDTQYF; cdr3_nt: TGTGCCATCAGTATCGGGACTAGCGGGACAGATACGCAGTATTTT
clone_size: many; d_call: -; j_call: TRBJ2-7; v_call: TRBV7-2; cdr3_aa: CASSLTADRRIFYEQYF; cdr3_nt: TGTGCCAGCAGCTTAACGGCCGACAGGCGGATATTCTACGAGCAGTACTTC
clone_size: few; d_call: -; j_call: TRBJ2-5; v_call: TRBV20-1; cdr3_aa: CSATGGRETQYF; cdr3_nt: TGCAGTGCTACGGGGGGCCGGGAGACCCAGTACTTC
clone_size: -; d_call: -; j_call: TRBJ2-3; v_call: TRBV5-1; cdr3_aa: CASSLEGGPGTDTQYF; cdr3_nt: TGCGCCAGCAGCTTGGAAGGGGGGCCGGGCACAGATACGCAGTATTTT
clone_size: -; d_call: -; j_call: TRBJ1-5; v_call: TRBV19; cdr3_aa: CASSPNSNNQPQHF; cdr3_nt: TGTGCCAGTAGTCCTAACAGTAACAATCAGCCCCAGCATTTT
clone_size: many; d_call: -; j_call: TRBJ1-2; v_call: TRBV7-2; cdr3_aa: CASSLEGGYGYTF; cdr3_nt: TGTGCCAGCAGCTTAGAGGGTGGCTATGGCTACACCTTC
clone_size: few; d_call: -; j_call: TRBJ1-5; v_call: TRBV19; cdr3_aa: CASNKVREGNQPQHF; cdr3_nt: TGTGCCAGTAATAAGGTCCGGGAGGGCAATCAGCCCCAGCATTTT
clone_size: -; d_call: TRBD2; j_call: TRBJ2-1; v_call: TRBV11-1; cdr3_aa: CASSLSGRGEQFF; cdr3_nt: TGTGCCAGCAGCTTAAGCGGGAGAGGTGAGCAGTTCTTC
clone_size: -; d_call: -; j_call: TRBJ1-2; v_call: TRBV7-2; cdr3_aa: CASSPEGTARGGYTF; cdr3_nt: TGCGCCAGCAGCCCCGAAGGGACGGCGAGGGGTGGCTACACCTTC
clone_size: many; d_call: TRBD1; j_call: TRBJ1-5; v_call: TRBV6-5; cdr3_aa: CASSRGQGANQPQHF; cdr3_nt: TGTGCCAGCAGCCGTGGACAGGGTGCCAATCAGCCCCAGCATTTT
clone_size: many; d_call: -; j_call: TRBJ2-7; v_call: TRBV2; cdr3_aa: CASKVAGTSYEQYF; cdr3_nt: TGTGCCAGCAAGGTGGCAGGGACTTCCTACGAGCAGTACTTC
clone_size: many; d_call: -; j_call: TRBJ2-7; v_call: TRBV3-1; cdr3_aa: CASRPRGLSYEQYF; cdr3_nt: TGTGCCAGCAGACCTCGGGGGCTTTCCTACGAGCAGTACTTC
clone_size: few; d_call: -; j_call: TRBJ1-1; v_call: TRBV2; cdr3_aa: CASKVAKYAEAFF; cdr3_nt: TGTGCCAGCAAGGTGGCAAAGTACGCTGAAGCTTTCTTT
clone_size: -; d_call: -; j_call: TRBJ2-5; v_call: TRBV5-4; cdr3_aa: CASSPVEAAQETQYF; cdr3_nt: TGTGCCAGCAGCCCGGTGGAGGCAGCCCAAGAGACCCAGTACTTC
clone_size: -; d_call: TRBD2; j_call: TRBJ2-3; v_call: TRBV4-1; cdr3_aa: CASSLQAGLPTDTQYF; cdr3_nt: TGCGCCAGCAGCCTCCAAGCGGGGCTACCAACAGATACGCAGTATTTT
clone_size: many; d_call: -; j_call: TRBJ1-5; v_call: TRBV6-1; cdr3_aa: CATEGRPYSNQPQHF; cdr3_nt: TGTGCCACCGAAGGCAGGCCTTATAGCAATCAGCCCCAGCATTTT
clone_size: many; d_call: TRBD2; j_call: TRBJ2-1; v_call: TRBV20-1; cdr3_aa: CSEIAGGMYNEQFF; cdr3_nt: TGCAGTGAGATAGCGGGGGGGATGTACAATGAGCAGTTCTTC
clone_size: many; d_call: -; j_call: TRBJ2-7; v_call: TRBV5-5; cdr3_aa: CASSSFFARDSYEQYF; cdr3_nt: TGTGCCAGCAGCTCCTTTTTTGCCAGGGACTCCTACGAGCAGTACTTC
clone_size: many; d_call: -; j_call: TRBJ2-3; v_call: TRBV2; cdr3_aa: CASRTSPGLNTDTQYF; cdr3_nt: TGTGCCAGCAGGACTTCCCCGGGACTCAACACAGATACGCAGTATTTT
clone_size: -; d_call: -; j_call: TRBJ2-3; v_call: TRBV29-1; cdr3_aa: CSKVGDTDTQYF; cdr3_nt: TGCAGCAAAGTGGGGGACACAGATACGCAGTATTTT
clone_size: few; d_call: -; j_call: TRBJ1-1; v_call: TRBV7-2; cdr3_aa: CASSLVRQPEAFF; cdr3_nt: TGTGCCAGCAGCTTAGTCAGGCAGCCTGAAGCTTTCTTT
clone_size: -; d_call: TRBD1; j_call: TRBJ1-6; v_call: TRBV6-1; cdr3_aa: CASSRNDRTGQNSPLHF; cdr3_nt: TGTGCCAGCAGTCGAAACGACCGGACAGGGCAGAATTCACCCCTCCACTTT
clone_size: -; d_call: TRBD1; j_call: TRBJ1-2; v_call: TRBV30; cdr3_aa: CAWSDRDGYTF; cdr3_nt: TGTGCCTGGAGCGACAGGGACGGCTACACCTTC
clone_size: many; d_call: TRBD1; j_call: TRBJ1-1; v_call: TRBV6-5; cdr3_aa: CASTRQGLSEAFF; cdr3_nt: TGTGCCAGTACCAGACAGGGTTTGTCTGAAGCTTTCTTT
clone_size: -; d_call: -; j_call: TRBJ2-1; v_call: TRBV20-1; cdr3_aa: CSARPEETQFF; cdr3_nt: TGCAGTGCCCGTCCGGAAGAGACCCAGTTCTTC
clone_size: few; d_call: TRBD2; j_call: TRBJ2-2; v_call: TRBV27; cdr3_aa: CASSSLQRTSGGAGTGELFF; cdr3_nt: TGTGCCAGCAGTTCCCTACAACGGACTAGCGGGGGCGCAGGAACCGGGGAGCTGTTTTTT
clone_size: few; d_call: -; j_call: TRBJ1-4; v_call: TRBV28; cdr3_aa: CASSPTGLGEKLFF; cdr3_nt: TGTGCCAGCAGTCCTACAGGGCTAGGCGAAAAACTGTTTTTT
clone_size: -; d_call: -; j_call: TRBJ1-2; v_call: TRBV29-1; cdr3_aa: CSVEGRVKGGYTF; cdr3_nt: TGCAGCGTTGAGGGACGGGTGAAAGGTGGCTACACCTTC
clone_size: many; d_call: TRBD1; j_call: TRBJ2-7; v_call: TRBV6-2/TRBV6-3; cdr3_aa: CASSFGTGKVSYEQYF; cdr3_nt: TGTGCCAGCAGTTTCGGGACAGGGAAGGTATCCTACGAGCAGTACTTC
clone_size: -; d_call: TRBD1; j_call: TRBJ2-3; v_call: TRBV7-3; cdr3_aa: CASSPIDRGRGDTQYF; cdr3_nt: TGTGCCAGCAGCCCCATAGACAGGGGGCGAGGAGATACGCAGTATTTT
clone_size: many; d_call: -; j_call: TRBJ2-5; v_call: TRBV7-2; cdr3_aa: CASSLGWTKYF; cdr3_nt: TGTGCCAGCAGCTTAGGTTGGACGAAGTACTTC
clone_size: many; d_call: -; j_call: TRBJ2-5; v_call: TRBV7-2; cdr3_aa: CASSLDTTVQETQYF; cdr3_nt: TGTGCCAGCAGCTTAGATACGACGGTCCAAGAGACCCAGTACTTC
clone_size: -; d_call: -; j_call: TRBJ2-6; v_call: TRBV29-1; cdr3_aa: CSVPGQRADVLTF; cdr3_nt: TGCAGCGTGCCGGGACAGCGGGCCGACGTCCTGACTTTC
clone_size: -; d_call: -; j_call: TRBJ2-5; v_call: TRBV7-9; cdr3_aa: CASSTSIQETQYF; cdr3_nt: TGTGCCAGCAGCACTAGCATCCAAGAGACCCAGTACTTC
clone_size: few; d_call: -; j_call: TRBJ1-1; v_call: TRBV29-1; cdr3_aa: CSVGPNTEAFF; cdr3_nt: TGCAGCGTTGGCCCGAACACTGAAGCTTTCTTT
clone_size: -; d_call: -; j_call: TRBJ1-4; v_call: TRBV6-5; cdr3_aa: CASRYGLTEKLFF; cdr3_nt: TGTGCCAGCAGGTACGGGCTTACGGAAAAACTGTTTTTT
clone_size: -; d_call: TRBD1; j_call: TRBJ1-1; v_call: TRBV5-1; cdr3_aa: CASRPDRVGYTEAFF; cdr3_nt: TGCGCCAGCAGACCGGACAGGGTGGGGTACACTGAAGCTTTCTTT
clone_size: many; d_call: TRBD1; j_call: TRBJ2-3; v_call: TRBV5-6; cdr3_aa: CASRKGTADTQYF; cdr3_nt: TGTGCCAGCAGAAAGGGGACAGCCGATACGCAGTATTTT
clone_size: -; d_call: -; j_call: TRBJ2-1; v_call: TRBV15; cdr3_aa: CATNSRRDPGNEQFF; cdr3_nt: TGTGCCACCAACAGCCGCCGGGACCCGGGGAATGAGCAGTTCTTC
clone_size: many; d_call: TRBD2; j_call: TRBJ2-1; v_call: TRBV4-3; cdr3_aa: CASSQDGAGAGNEQFF; cdr3_nt: TGCGCCAGCAGCCAAGATGGAGCGGGGGCTGGGAATGAGCAGTTCTTC
clone_size: -; d_call: -; j_call: TRBJ2-7; v_call: TRBV5-1; cdr3_aa: CASSPGTDTYEQYF; cdr3_nt: TGCGCCAGCAGCCCTGGGACGGACACCTACGAGCAGTACTTC
clone_size: once; d_call: -; j_call: TRBJ2-5; v_call: TRBV6-2/TRBV6-3; cdr3_aa: CASSYQGRVVQETQYF; cdr3_nt: TGTGCCAGCAGTTACCAGGGACGGGTAGTTCAAGAGACCCAGTACTTC
clone_size: -; d_call: -; j_call: TRBJ2-5; v_call: TRBV2; cdr3_aa: CASMRAGRGETQYF; cdr3_nt: TGTGCCAGCATGAGGGCAGGGAGAGGAGAGACCCAGTACTTC
clone_size: -; d_call: TRBD1; j_call: TRBJ2-5; v_call: TRBV30; cdr3_aa: CAWSVPGTAQETQYF; cdr3_nt: TGTGCCTGGAGTGTACCAGGGACAGCACAAGAGACCCAGTACTTC
clone_size: -; d_call: -; j_call: TRBJ2-7; v_call: TRBV12-3/TRBV12-4; cdr3_aa: CASKDGTAPYEQYF; cdr3_nt: TGTGCCAGCAAGGACGGGACTGCGCCCTACGAGCAGTACTTC
clone_size: few; d_call: -; j_call: TRBJ1-1; v_call: TRBV12-3/TRBV12-4; cdr3_aa: CASSLILGGGTEAFF; cdr3_nt: TGTGCCAGCAGTTTAATTTTGGGGGGCGGGACTGAAGCTTTCTTT
clone_size: many; d_call: -; j_call: TRBJ1-2; v_call: TRBV7-3; cdr3_aa: CASSPRSSNYGYTF; cdr3_nt: TGTGCCAGCAGCCCAAGGAGCTCTAACTATGGCTACACCTTC
clone_size: -; d_call: -; j_call: TRBJ1-2; v_call: TRBV20-1; cdr3_aa: CSARDSVGSGYTF; cdr3_nt: TGCAGTGCTAGAGATTCTGTGGGTAGTGGCTACACCTTC
clone_size: many; d_call: TRBD1; j_call: TRBJ1-6; v_call: TRBV14; cdr3_aa: CASSQGQGRSPLHF; cdr3_nt: TGTGCCAGCAGCCAGGGACAGGGGAGATCACCCCTCCACTTT
clone_size: -; d_call: -; j_call: TRBJ2-1; v_call: TRBV20-1; cdr3_aa: CSAREPTRLGHNEQFF; cdr3_nt: TGCAGTGCTAGAGAACCAACTCGACTCGGGCACAATGAGCAGTTCTTC
clone_size: -; d_call: -; j_call: TRBJ1-2; v_call: TRBV9; cdr3_aa: CASSPTGEFYGYTF; cdr3_nt: TGTGCCAGCAGCCCTACAGGAGAGTTCTATGGCTACACCTTC
clone_size: few; d_call: TRBD1; j_call: TRBJ1-5; v_call: TRBV28; cdr3_aa: CASSLQWGDRRVDQPQHF; cdr3_nt: TGTGCCAGCAGTCTGCAGTGGGGGGACAGGCGGGTAGACCAGCCCCAGCATTTT